A single sample gave rise to the 30 T cell receptor beta chains below, sequenced in a study of T-cell reconstitution after alpha-beta-depleted transplantation in children. TCRbeta library construction was performed incorporating unique molecular identifiers. TCRdb ran MiXCR on the PCR reads and lists one entry per CDR3 protein. The sample includes hundreds of thousands of distinct CDR3 sequences, around 17% of them seen just once. Sequenced here: PBMCs from the stem cell graft donor, sampled from the stem cell graft. The receptors come from a human donor who donated a stem cell graft to a child with acute myeloid leukemia.

This chain uses TRBV7-3 with TRBJ2-6, with D uncertain. In germline, CDR1 is SGHTA, CDR2 FQGTGA. This CDR3 spans 15 amino acids. V lost 2 bases to trimming and J lost 3 bases, with 8 bases between them. The CDR3 is CASSLDAVGANVLTF. As DNA, the CDR3 is TGTGCCAGCAGCTTAGACGCTGTTGGGGCCAACGTCCTGACTTTC.

A few counts support this clonotype. The chain combines TRBV6-1 with TRBJ1-6; D not resolved. Germline V CDR1 and CDR2: MNHNS, SASEGT. The CDR3 spans 15 residues. The ends were cut back, 7 bases at V and 10 bases at J, with 20 bases in the middle. The CDR3 sequence is CASTPMAGEGSPLHF. As DNA, the CDR3 is TGTGCCAGCACCCCTATGGCCGGGGAGGGCTCACCCCTCCACTTT.

This clonotype was counted ten times or more. J is TRBJ1-1 and V is TRBV6-5, with D hard to call. Germline V CDR1 and CDR2: MNHEY, SVGAGI. The V and J ends lost 4 bases and 5 bases respectively, with 8 bases between them. The CDR3 contains 12 residues. The CDR3 spells CASSSVGTEAFF. CDR3 nucleotides: TGTGCCAGCAGTTCAGTGGGTACTGAAGCTTTCTTT.

This clonotype has at least ten counts. The rearrangement joins TRBV20-1 to TRBJ2-2; unclear D gene. V lost 1 base, J lost 1 base, and 4 bases lay in between. Germline V gene sequence: CDR1 DFQATT, CDR2 SNEGSKA (reference sequence). The CDR3 extends over 13 amino acids. Here the CDR3 DNA reads TGCAGTGCTAGAGCCGGGAACACCGGGGAGCTGTTTTTT. Translating it yields CSARAGNTGELFF.

This chain connects TRBV24-1 to TRBJ1-5; D remains ambiguous. The germline V gene encodes CDR1 KGHDR and CDR2 SFDVKD. This CDR3 region has 15 residues. Trimming removed 2 bases from V and 3 bases from J, with 10 bases in between. In DNA, the CDR3 is TGTGCCACCAGTGATTCGTGGCAGCTCAATCAGCCCCAGCATTTT. The encoded protein is CATSDSWQLNQPQHF.

V is TRBV11-2 and J is TRBJ2-2; unclear D gene. This CDR3 contains 13 residues. Per the germline V gene, CDR1 is SGHAT and CDR2 is FQNNGV. Trimming cost V 6 bases and J 1 base, with 6 bases left between them. Here the CDR3 DNA reads TGTGCCAGCAGGATGGAGAACACCGGGGAGCTGTTTTTT. Its translation: CASRMENTGELFF.

In its sample, this clonotype was seen many times. The chain uses TRBV6-6 and TRBJ2-2; D not certain. Trimming took 6 bases from V and 3 from J, leaving 2 bases between them. CDR3 length: 11 amino acids. Per the germline V gene, CDR1 is MNHNY and CDR2 is SVGAGI (reference sequence). DNA for the CDR3: TGTGCCAGCAGCGACACCGGGGAGCTGTTTTTT. Translating gives CASSDTGELFF.

The chain uses TRBV6-5 and TRBJ2-7, with 9 positions matching TRBD2. The CDR3 length is 18 residues. CDR1 MNHEY and CDR2 SVGAGI come from the germline V gene. V was pared by 1 base and J by 0 bases, with 10 bases of the junction left unmatched. CDR3 nucleotides: TGTGCCAGCAGTTACTACGATGGTAGCGGGGGAATCTCCTACGAGCAGTACTTC. Protein product: CASSYYDGSGGISYEQYF.

The CDR3 bases are TGCGCCAGCAGCCAAGATAGAGGGACAGGGGGCTCTTACGAGCAGTACTTC. Encoded protein: CASSQDRGTGGSYEQYF. The chain has TRBV4-3 and TRBJ2-7, with TRBD1 identical over 12 bases. CDR1 LGHNA and CDR2 YSLEER come from the germline V gene. With V trimmed by 0 bases and J by 4 bases, 7 bases remained unmatched. The CDR3 has 17 residues.

In this sample, this clonotype turned up many times. This chain uses TRBV20-1 with TRBJ2-7; D possibly uses TRBD1 or TRBD2 (6 bases each). V lost 4 bases and J 4 bases, leaving 14 bases between the germline ends. From germline, CDR1 is DFQATT and CDR2 SNEGSKA (reference sequence). The length of the CDR3 is 13 residues. The DNA for the CDR3 is TGCAGTGCTAAGGGGTGGAGGGGGTACGAGCAGTACGTC. The encoded protein is CSAKGWRGYEQYV.

This clonotype was seen only a few times. The chain employs TRBV5-1 and TRBJ2-6, with 7 bases lining up with TRBD1. Germline V lookup: CDR1 SGHRS, CDR2 YFSETQ. The CDR3 spans 16 residues. The V gene end was trimmed by 5 bases and the J gene end by 0 bases; junction bases not matched to a gene: 5. The CDR3 region is CASRWTGLSGANVLTF. The DNA for the CDR3 is TGCGCCAGCAGATGGACAGGTCTCTCTGGGGCCAACGTCCTGACTTTC.

In this sample, this clonotype turned up a few times. The J gene is TRBJ2-3, the V gene TRBV7-2; TRBD2 matches at 8 bases. V lost 1 base and J lost 1; bases outside the gene matches: 4. Germline-derived CDR1 and CDR2 are SGHTA and FQGNSA. The CDR3 runs 16 residues. The DNA of the CDR3 is TGTGCCAGCAGCTTAGGGACTAGCCTCCGCACAGATACGCAGTATTTT. Residues: CASSLGTSLRTDTQYF.

This clonotype appeared many times. The rearrangement joins TRBV4-3 to TRBJ2-1; either TRBD1 or TRBD2 may supply D (5 bases each). Germline V lookup: CDR1 LGHNA, CDR2 YSLEER. Trimming pared 1 base from V and 7 bases from J, leaving 14 bases between. The length of the CDR3 is 15 residues. The CDR3 here is CASSQVGNRRNEQFF. The CDR3 DNA reads as TGCGCCAGCAGCCAAGTTGGGAACAGGAGGAATGAGCAGTTCTTC.

The V and J genes are TRBV12-5 and TRBJ2-1; TRBD2 matches at 7 bases. The germline CDR1 and CDR2 sequences are LGHNT and FRNRAP. The CDR3 sequence is 17 residues long. Trimming at V came to 2 bases and at J to 1 base, leaving 8 bases not matched to a gene. CDR3 sequence (DNA): TGTGCTAGTGGTTTGCTCAGGACTAGAGGTTCCTACAATGAGCAGTTCTTC. This gives the protein CASGLLRTRGSYNEQFF.

The chain employs TRBV5-1 and TRBJ1-6; D might be TRBD1 (5 bases). Deletions cut 1 base from V and 7 bases from J, with 15 bases between. Germline CDR1 SGHRS, CDR2 YFSETQ. The CDR3 sequence is 16 residues long. CDR3 loop: CASSLNRDARNSPLHF. CDR3 in DNA: TGCGCCAGCAGCTTGAACCGGGACGCCCGCAATTCACCCCTCCACTTT.

In its sample, this clonotype was seen many times. This sequence joins TRBV4-3 and TRBJ2-1; D perhaps matches TRBD2 (7 bases). V dropped 0 bases and J dropped 5 bases, with 14 bases sitting between them. Germline CDR1 and CDR2: LGHNA and YSLEER. The CDR3 extends over 16 amino acids. This CDR3 reads CASSQEETGGNNEQFF. The CDR3 nucleotides are TGCGCCAGCAGCCAAGAGGAAACGGGGGGCAACAATGAGCAGTTCTTC.

The chain couples TRBV5-1 to TRBJ2-5; D possibly matches TRBD1 or TRBD2 (5 bases each). The CDR3 extends over 15 amino acids. Trimming stripped 0 bases from V and 1 base from J, with 10 bases between. CDR1 and CDR2 from the germline V gene are SGHRS and YFSETQ. CDR3 protein: CASSLDRGSQETQYF. Written as DNA, the CDR3 is TGCGCCAGCAGCTTGGACCGGGGCAGCCAAGAGACCCAGTACTTC.

This clonotype was counted many times. V usage is TRBV29-1 and J usage is TRBJ2-5; 7 bases match TRBD2. V was clipped by 1 base and J by 7 bases; unmatched bases: 3. The CDR3 length is 12 residues. Germline CDR1 reads SQVTM; CDR2 reads ANQGSEA. This CDR3 is CSVEGGGLTQYF. CDR3 nucleotides: TGCAGCGTTGAAGGGGGGGGTTTGACCCAGTACTTC.

A few counts support this clonotype. This chain links TRBV7-9 with TRBJ1-6; no definite D call. Germline V gene sequence: CDR1 SEHNR, CDR2 FQNEAQ (reference sequence). The CDR3 totals 13 residues. Trimming stripped 0 bases from V and 12 bases from J, with 9 bases between. The CDR3, as DNA: TGTGCCAGCAGCTTAGCTCAGGCCGAACCCCTCCACTTT. It yields the protein CASSLAQAEPLHF.

A single count supports this clonotype. Since a much larger clone is just one base distant, this may be a read error. The rearrangement joins TRBV29-1 to TRBJ2-3; D ambiguous. The germline V gene has CDR1 SQVTM and CDR2 ANQGSEA. The CDR3 loop spans 12 amino acids. In DNA, the CDR3 is TGCAGCGTCCCGATCACTGCAGATACGCGGTATTTT. Its translation: CSVPITADTRYF.

This clonotype appeared a few times. The V gene is TRBV20-1, the J gene TRBJ1-1; D unresolved. This CDR3 spans 12 amino acids. V lost 7 bases and J lost 2, with 11 bases in between. Germline loops: CDR1 DFQATT, CDR2 SNEGSKA (reference sequence). The chain's CDR3 is CSEEFPNTEAFF. CDR3 nucleotides: TGCAGTGAGGAGTTTCCTAACACTGAAGCTTTCTTT.

This clonotype was seen at least ten times. The chain combines TRBV6-2 or TRBV6-3 with TRBJ1-5; 10 bases match TRBD1. CDR1 and CDR2 (germline): MNHEY, SVGEGT. The length of the CDR3 is 15 residues. V was pared by 5 bases and J by 5 bases, with 6 bases of the junction left unmatched. CDR3 sequence: CASSPATGGYQPQHF. Written as DNA, the CDR3 is TGTGCCAGCAGTCCGGCGACAGGGGGCTATCAGCCCCAGCATTTT.

This clonotype was counted at least ten times. The chain uses TRBV20-1 and TRBJ2-1, with TRBD1 as a possible D gene (5 bases). Looked up from germline, CDR1 is DFQATT and CDR2 is SNEGSKA (reference sequence). There are 15 residues in the CDR3. Trimming removed 6 bases at V and 0 bases at J, with 15 bases between. CDR3: CSALSRVSSYNEQFF. For the CDR3, the DNA is TGCAGTGCCCTGTCCAGGGTCAGCTCCTACAATGAGCAGTTCTTC.

This clonotype was counted many times. The V call is TRBV20-1, the J call TRBJ1-2; D is unclear. Germline CDR1 and CDR2: DFQATT and SNEGSKA (reference sequence). V lost 0 bases and J lost 5, with 4 bases in between. This CDR3 comprises 11 residues. For the CDR3, the DNA is TGCAGTGCTAGAGATTCGTATGGCTACACCTTC. Translation gives CSARDSYGYTF.

This clonotype has only a few counts. This chain connects TRBV12-3 or TRBV12-4 to TRBJ2-1, with D perhaps being TRBD1 or TRBD2 (6 bases each). V was clipped by 2 bases and J by 8 bases, with 10 bases between them. CDR3 length: 13 amino acids. The CDR3 DNA sequence: TGTGCCAGCAGTTTACGGGGGCGGGATGAGCAGTTCTTC. It translates to CASSLRGRDEQFF.

This clonotype came up many times. The genes are TRBV20-1 and TRBJ2-7, with 9 nucleotides matching TRBD1. CDR3 length equals 14 residues. With V trimmed by 6 bases and J by 0 bases, 6 bases remained unmatched. Germline V lookup: CDR1 DFQATT, CDR2 SNEGSKA (reference sequence). DNA of the CDR3: TGCAGTGCCTCAGACAGGGGGAGCTCCTACGAGCAGTACGTC. Translation gives CSASDRGSSYEQYV.

The J gene is TRBJ1-1, the V gene TRBV5-1; the D gene is possibly TRBD1 (6 bases). Trimming cost V 1 base and J 5 bases, with 24 bases left between them. Germline values: CDR1 SGHRS, CDR2 YFSETQ. The CDR3 length is 18 residues. The CDR3 spells CASSLQIGDRRTDTEAFF. DNA for the CDR3: TGCGCCAGCAGCTTGCAAATAGGAGACAGGAGGACAGATACTGAAGCTTTCTTT.

This clonotype was recorded many times. The chain carries TRBV29-1 and TRBJ2-7, with D perhaps matching TRBD2 (6 bases). Trimming took off 0 bases at V and 1 base at J, with 13 bases between the two ends. This CDR3 spans 15 amino acids. Germline V CDR1 and CDR2: SQVTM, ANQGSEA. The CDR3 bases are TGCAGCGTTGAAGAACAGTCCGGGGGATCCTACGAGCAGTACTTC. Amino acid sequence: CSVEEQSGGSYEQYF.

In its sample, this clonotype was seen many times. The rearrangement links TRBV10-3 to TRBJ2-7; 11 bases agree with TRBD1. Germline V gene data show CDR1 as ENHRY and CDR2 as SYGVKD. This CDR3 has 14 residues. J gave up 3 bases and V 3 bases, and 1 base lay outside the gene matches. The chain's CDR3 is CAISEGTGGYEQYF. DNA for the CDR3: TGTGCCATCAGTGAAGGGACAGGGGGCTACGAGCAGTACTTC.

The chain couples TRBV7-8 to TRBJ2-2, with D uncertain. V dropped 0 bases and J dropped 2 bases, with 7 bases sitting between them. Germline values: CDR1 SGHVS, CDR2 FQNEAQ. The CDR3 is 15 residues long. CDR3 region: CASSLASVNTGELFF. In DNA form, the CDR3 reads TGTGCCAGCAGCTTAGCTTCGGTAAACACCGGGGAGCTGTTTTTT.